The present TCR beta chain was sequenced within a study of Graves' ophthalmopathy and Graves' hyperthyroidism. The CDR3 contains 15 residues. Germline assignment: CDR1 MDHEN and CDR2 SYDVKM. Trimming cost V 6 bases and J 2 bases; bases outside gene matches: 8. As the template, RNA transcripts were used to amplify TCR beta CDR3 regions. Investigators did first-round RT-PCR with HTBI primers, then second-round multiplex PCR. MiXCR, applied by TCRdb to the multiplex PCR reads, yields one record per CDR3 protein. This sample yields 200,000 to 250,000 distinct CDR3 sequences, of which roughly 21% are seen a single time; about 40% belongs to the top ten. Study-level results: Blood was where most expanded thyroid clonotypes above 0.001 frequency also turned up.

This clonotype has only one observation. Its antigen is currently unknown. In donors with ophthalmopathy, activity was moderate-to-severe, with CAS ≥3, NOSPECS ≥4 and duration under 3 months. The PBMCs were taken from about 9.7 ml of fresh peripheral blood. The V gene is TRBV28, the J gene TRBJ1-2; 8 bases align to TRBD1. The sequenced sample was peripheral blood. This TCR was sampled from a woman aged 50 to 65 with Graves' ophthalmopathy. CDR3 protein: CASRTIRGPNYGYTF. CDR3 DNA: TGTGCCAGCAGAACGATCAGGGGGCCCAACTATGGCTACACCTTC.